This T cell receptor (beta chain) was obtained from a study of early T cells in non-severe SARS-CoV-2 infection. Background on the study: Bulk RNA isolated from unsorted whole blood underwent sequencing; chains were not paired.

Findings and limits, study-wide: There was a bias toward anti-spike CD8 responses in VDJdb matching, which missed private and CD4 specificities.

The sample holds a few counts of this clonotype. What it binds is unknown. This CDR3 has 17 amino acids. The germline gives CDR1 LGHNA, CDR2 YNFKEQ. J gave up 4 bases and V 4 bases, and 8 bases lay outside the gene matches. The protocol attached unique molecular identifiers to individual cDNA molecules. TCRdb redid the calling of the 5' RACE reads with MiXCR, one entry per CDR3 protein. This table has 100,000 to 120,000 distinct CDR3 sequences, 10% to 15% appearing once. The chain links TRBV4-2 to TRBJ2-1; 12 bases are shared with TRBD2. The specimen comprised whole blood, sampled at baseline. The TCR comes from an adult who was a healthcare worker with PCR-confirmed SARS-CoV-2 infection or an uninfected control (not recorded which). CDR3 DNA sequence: TGTGCCAGCAGCCTTTCCTTGACTAGCGGGGGTTACAATGAGCAGTTCTTC. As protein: CASSLSLTSGGYNEQFF.